One sample yielded the 8 T cell receptor beta chains listed below, sequenced in a study of CD8 T cells in Susac syndrome. cDNA came from about 0.5 to 1 ug RNA primed by random hexamers. TCRdb redid the calling of the immunoSEQ multiplex PCR reads with MiXCR, one entry per CDR3 protein. This table holds about 130,000 distinct CDR3 sequences, under 95% found once. The sequencing sample was made of CD8+ T cells from PBMCs. These receptors all stem from a human donor with multiple sclerosis.

The rearrangement uses TRBV9 and TRBJ2-1; TRBD2 matches at 8 bases. CDR1 SGDLS and CDR2 YYNGEE come from the germline V gene. V trimming: 0 bases; J trimming: 7 bases; junction bases outside the gene matches: 6. The CDR3 runs 15 residues. CDR3 nucleotide sequence: TGTGCCAGCAGCGTAGTTCCCAGCGGGAGTAATGAGCAGTTCTTC. Translated: CASSVVPSGSNEQFF.

This chain joins TRBV29-1 and TRBJ2-1, with D hard to call. The CDR3 covers 14 residues. The germline V gene has CDR1 SQVTM and CDR2 ANQGSEA. V was trimmed by 7 bases and J by 0 bases, leaving 13 bases between them. DNA for the CDR3: TGCAGCGCATATACCCAGAGCTCCTACAATGAGCAGTTCTTC. Translation gives CSAYTQSSYNEQFF.

The rearrangement uses TRBV6-2 or TRBV6-3 and TRBJ1-5; D is undetermined. The germline V gene encodes CDR1 MNHEY and CDR2 SVGEGT. Trimming took off 6 bases at V and 5 bases at J, with 23 bases between the two ends. This CDR3 has 17 residues. CDR3 loop: CASSPRRIGFQDQPQHF. DNA of the CDR3: TGTGCCAGCAGCCCCAGGCGGATTGGGTTCCAAGATCAGCCCCAGCATTTT.

This chain uses TRBV12-3 or TRBV12-4 with TRBJ2-7, with D possibly matching TRBD1 (7 bases). V was pared by 9 bases and J by 2 bases, with 14 bases between. This CDR3 spans 13 amino acids. CDR3 DNA: TGTGCCAGTGGAGGGGGCGGGCCCTACGAGCAGTACTTC. The encoded protein is CASGGGGPYEQYF.

This chain joins TRBV7-9 and TRBJ2-4; D possibly matches TRBD1 or TRBD2 (5 bases each). V was cut by 5 bases and J by 5 bases, with 16 bases left in between. CDR1 and CDR2 (germline): SEHNR, FQNEAQ (reference sequence). The CDR3 is 15 residues long. The CDR3 loop is CASSPLRDGENIQYF. The CDR3 DNA sequence: TGTGCCAGCAGCCCCCTCCGGGACGGTGAAAACATTCAGTACTTC.

V is TRBV9 and J is TRBJ2-1; D may match TRBD1 or TRBD2 (5 bases each). From germline, CDR1 is SGDLS and CDR2 YYNGEE. This CDR3 comprises 14 residues. V was cut by 3 bases and J by 4 bases, with 11 bases left in between. CDR3 DNA sequence: TGTGCCAGCAGCGGGGACCCTTCGTACAATGAGCAGTTCTTC. Its protein product is CASSGDPSYNEQFF. Combining the CDR3 with reference TRBV9 and TRBJ2-1 gives the whole variable domain DSGVTQTPKHLITATGQRVTLRCSPRSGDLSVYWYQQSLDQGLQFLIQYYNGEERAKGNILERFSAQQFPDLHSELNLSSLELGDSALYFCASSGDPSYNEQFFGPGTRLTVL.

The chain joins TRBV12-5 to TRBJ2-3, with D tentatively TRBD2 (6 bases). The CDR3 length is 16 residues. Germline values: CDR1 LGHNT, CDR2 FRNRAP. V lost 7 bases and J 0 bases, leaving 17 bases between the germline ends. CDR3: CASVLEGLGSTDTQYF. The CDR3 nucleotides read TGTGCTAGTGTCTTGGAGGGCCTGGGGAGCACAGATACGCAGTATTTT.

CDR3 loop: CASSQVAEGNTIYF. CDR3 bases: TGCGCCAGCAGCCAAGTGGCGGAGGGAAACACCATATATTTT. This chain connects TRBV4-1 to TRBJ1-3, with D unresolved. CDR3 length: 14 amino acids. The V end lost 1 base, the J end lost 4 bases, and 8 bases lay between the germline ends. CDR1 and CDR2 (germline): MGHRA, YSYEKL.